This T cell receptor (beta chain) was recorded in a study of cytomegalovirus exposure and HLA in healthy donors. Whole-study context: The Caucasian-associated ancestry cluster held over 80% of roughly 400 genotyped donors.

Donors consisted of healthy bone marrow donors. Donors counted as nominally healthy when sampled, yet unrecorded immune exposures were likely. It was with 60 Vbeta and 13 Jbeta primers that the PCR ran. Sequencing was performed with immunoSEQ multiplex PCR; in TCRdb, only in-frame clones are kept and a portion is missing. Among about 150,000 clones listed, 60% to 85% were seen once. Sequencing used PBMCs. This clonotype was obtained from a middle-aged woman in good health and CMV-seronegative.

The CDR3 coding sequence is TGTGCCAGCAGTGAACTGCAGGGCCCTCAGCCCCAGCATTTT. This encodes CASSELQGPQPQHF. The V call is TRBV6-1, the J call TRBJ1-5; possible D gene TRBD1, 5 bases. Between the trimmed V and J ends, which lost 2 bases and 6 bases, there was a span of 11 bases. This CDR3 contains 14 residues. Germline lookup yields CDR1 MNHNS and CDR2 SASEGT.